One sample yielded the 8 T cell receptor beta chains listed below, sequenced in a study of blood T cell repertoires in COVID-19. TCRdb keeps only in-frame clones here, not all; method: immunoSEQ multiplex PCR. This table holds around 50,000 clones, around 86% found once. The sample consisted of peripheral blood. The receptors stem from a woman at least 80 years old with acute or convalescent COVID-19.

The rearrangement joins TRBV25-1 to TRBJ2-2; TRBD1 aligns across 10 bases. V dropped 1 base and J dropped 7; count of bases not matched to a gene: 9. Per germline, CDR1 MGHDK and CDR2 SYGVNS. The CDR3 totals 17 residues. The CDR3 here is CASSEFDRGLRSGELFF. The CDR3 DNA reads as TGTGCCAGCAGTGAATTCGACAGGGGGCTGAGGAGCGGGGAGCTGTTTTTT. The variable domain in full, with the rest retrieved from reference TRBV25-1 and TRBJ2-2, is EADIYQTPRYLVIGTGKKITLECSQTMGHDKMYWYQQDPGMELHLIHYSYGVNSTEKGDLSSESTVSRIRTEHFPLTLESARPSHTSQYLCASSEFDRGLRSGELFFGEGSRLTVL.

As DNA, the CDR3 is TGTGCCATCAGACAGGGGCCCAGCGATTCACCCCTCCACTTT. This encodes CAIRQGPSDSPLHF. The chain has TRBV10-3 and TRBJ1-6; 7 nucleotides line up with TRBD1. The CDR3 has 14 residues. Per germline, CDR1 ENHRY and CDR2 SYGVKD. V lost 6 bases, J lost 8 bases, and 7 bases stayed unmatched.

V usage is TRBV18 and J usage is TRBJ2-5; D is undetermined. This CDR3 has 14 amino acids. Trimming pared 2 bases from V and 5 bases from J, leaving 12 bases between. CDR1 and CDR2 (germline): KGHSH, LQKENI. CDR3 sequence (DNA): TGTGCCAGCTCACCATCGTCACTTCTGGAGACCCAGTACTTC. Translation gives CASSPSSLLETQYF.

V gene TRBV11-2 combines with J gene TRBJ1-1; 10 bases map to TRBD1. CDR3 size: 15 residues. Germline-derived CDR1 and CDR2 are SGHAT and FQNNGV. Trimming removed 5 bases from V and 4 bases from J; junction bases left unmatched: 7. In DNA form, the CDR3 reads TGTGCCAGCAGCATCACGACAGGGGGCGGCACTGAAGCTTTCTTT. This codes for CASSITTGGGTEAFF.

The rearrangement uses TRBV6-5 and TRBJ2-7; a possible D gene is TRBD2 (5 bases). Germline CDR1 MNHEY, CDR2 SVGAGI. The CDR3 totals 13 residues. This CDR3 reads CASARERSYEQYF. For the CDR3, the DNA is TGTGCGAGCGCGAGGGAAAGATCCTACGAGCAGTACTTC.

This rearrangement joins TRBV7-2 to TRBJ2-7; TRBD2 might be the D (7 bases). The CDR3 runs to 15 residues. CDR1 SGHTA and CDR2 FQGNSA come from the germline V gene. V lost 1 base to trimming and J lost 4 bases, with 14 bases between them. CDR3 residues: CASSLGKGGAYEQYF. CDR3 bases: TGTGCCAGCAGCTTAGGTAAAGGGGGGGCGTACGAGCAGTACTTC.

This chain uses TRBV5-1 with TRBJ2-7; 13 nucleotides align to TRBD2. The CDR3 is 17 residues long. Germline CDR1 SGHRS, CDR2 YFSETQ. V was clipped by 3 bases and J by 1 base; unmatched bases: 7. CDR3 nucleotides: TGCGCCAGCAGCTCTGGACTAGCGGGGGCCCATTCCTACGAGCAGTACTTC. Protein: CASSSGLAGAHSYEQYF.

This chain uses TRBV6-6 with TRBJ1-6, with TRBD1 matching 8 bases. The CDR3 sequence is 15 residues long. Looked up from germline, CDR1 is MNHNY and CDR2 is SVGAGI (reference sequence). The J segment lost 7 bases and the V segment lost 4 bases, leaving 6 bases of the junction unmatched. The CDR3 loop is CASSSVTGGNSPLHF. DNA of the CDR3: TGTGCCAGCAGTTCCGTTACAGGGGGGAATTCACCCCTCCACTTT.